Described below is a single T cell receptor beta chain sequence and its context. No antigen is known for it. The data originate from a study of cytomegalovirus exposure and HLA in healthy donors. The study, taken as a whole, reports: As a later analysis revealed, the rate of TCR association differed by HLA locus, with DRB1 most and HLA-C fewest. The likely origin of a cluster of highly shared sequence variants was a sequencing artifact.

Primers: 60 Vbeta forward and 13 Jbeta reverse. Here immunoSEQ multiplex PCR was the method, and the copy in TCRdb shows in-frame clones only, minus some. The profile shows about 200,000 clones, roughly 80% of them singletons. The CDR3 totals 15 residues. V shed 3 bases and J shed 4 bases, with 13 bases lying between them. Germline V gene sequence: CDR1 SGHRS, CDR2 YFSETQ. The source of this sequence is a man aged 35-49 years in good health and CMV-seronegative. The sequenced material came from PBMCs. V is TRBV5-1 and J is TRBJ2-2; possibly TRBD1 for D (6 bases). The CDR3 coding sequence is TGCGCCAGCAGCTCCGGGACACTCACCACCGGGGAGCTGTTTTTT. It translates to CASSSGTLTTGELFF.